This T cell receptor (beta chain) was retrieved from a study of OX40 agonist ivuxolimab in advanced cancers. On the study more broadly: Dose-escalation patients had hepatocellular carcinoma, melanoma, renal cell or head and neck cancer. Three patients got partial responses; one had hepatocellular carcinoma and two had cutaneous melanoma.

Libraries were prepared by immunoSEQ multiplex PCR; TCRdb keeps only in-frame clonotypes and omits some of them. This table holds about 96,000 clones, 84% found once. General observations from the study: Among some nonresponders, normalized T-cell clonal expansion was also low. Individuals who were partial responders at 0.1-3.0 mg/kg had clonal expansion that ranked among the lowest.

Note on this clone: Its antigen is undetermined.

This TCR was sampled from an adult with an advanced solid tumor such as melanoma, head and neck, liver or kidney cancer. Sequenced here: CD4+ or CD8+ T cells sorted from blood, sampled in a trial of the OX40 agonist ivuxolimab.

The CDR3, as DNA: TGTGCCAGCAGCTTAGGGGGGAAGCTCGAGCAGTACTTC. Translated: CASSLGGKLEQYF. The chain is built from TRBV11-2 and TRBJ2-7; D assignment may be TRBD1 or TRBD2 (5 bases each). The V gene lost 1 base and the J gene lost 6 bases, with 10 bases spanning the gap. CDR1 and CDR2 from the germline V gene are SGHAT and FQNNGV. CDR3 length equals 13 residues.